The 17 T cell receptor beta chains given below trace back to one sample, sequenced in a study of T cells of healthy individuals (dated by TCRdb to 2016 to 2019). The library relied on 5' RACE. The sequencing machine was an Illumina MiSeq. TCRdb passed the public sequencing reads through fastp at Q25 and MiXCR, retaining productive beta sequences. Each entry merges the rows of one CDR3 protein and shows their most common DNA and genes. The sample includes about 96,000 distinct CDR3 sequences, with roughly a sixth observed a single time. Approximately 6% of the sample lies in the top ten. These receptors were taken from a human donor in good health.

The CDR3 DNA reads as TGTGCCAGCAGCTTAGGGGCCGTGCCCTACGAGCAGTACTTC. This encodes CASSLGAVPYEQYF. The chain is built from TRBV7-2 and TRBJ2-7; D remains ambiguous. The CDR3 runs 14 residues. V was trimmed by 1 base and J by 2 bases, leaving 9 bases between them. Germline V CDR1 and CDR2: SGHTA, FQGNSA.

This clonotype was detected only a few times. J is TRBJ2-7 and V is TRBV19; 7 positions match TRBD1. This CDR3 is built from 15 residues. Per the germline V gene, CDR1 is LNHDA and CDR2 is SQIVND (reference sequence). Trimming removed 5 bases from V and 0 bases from J; junction bases left unmatched: 7. In nucleotides, the CDR3 is TGTGCCAGTAGTCCAAGACAGGGTCTCTCCTACGAGCAGTACTTC. As protein: CASSPRQGLSYEQYF.

This clonotype was detected many times. This sequence joins TRBV4-3 and TRBJ2-5; D remains ambiguous. CDR3 length equals 14 residues. The ends were cut back, 0 bases at V and 5 bases at J, with 10 bases in the middle. Germline V gene data show CDR1 as LGHNA and CDR2 as YSLEER. The CDR3 nucleotides read TGCGCCAGCAGCCAAGATTCGGGCTCTGAGACCCAGTACTTC. This encodes CASSQDSGSETQYF.

The chain uses TRBV18 and TRBJ1-2; D unresolved. V shed 2 bases and J shed 4 bases, with 8 bases lying between them. The CDR3 runs to 13 residues. CDR1 is KGHSH, CDR2 LQKENI, per germline. The CDR3 region is CASSPGYRYGYTF. CDR3 nucleotides: TGTGCCAGCTCACCAGGGTATCGCTATGGCTACACCTTC.

This clonotype was seen many times. The genes are TRBV28 and TRBJ1-1; TRBD1 matches 9 bases. Germline V gene data show CDR1 as MDHEN and CDR2 as SYDVKM. CDR3 size: 15 residues. V shed 6 bases, J shed 4 bases, and the junction held 9 bases outside the gene matches. The CDR3 reads CASSSSGTGFTEAFF. CDR3 DNA sequence: TGTGCCAGCAGCTCCTCCGGGACAGGGTTCACTGAAGCTTTCTTT.

This clonotype was found many times. This sequence joins TRBV9 and TRBJ2-2, with a tentative D call TRBD2 (6 bases). Germline CDR1 reads SGDLS; CDR2 reads YYNGEE. The CDR3 sequence is 15 residues long. Trimming pared 4 bases from V and 2 bases from J, leaving 12 bases between. The CDR3 DNA reads as TGTGCCAGCAGCCCTCGCGGGACCAACACCGGGGAGCTGTTTTTT. This translates into CASSPRGTNTGELFF.

This clonotype has a count of ten or more. This chain uses TRBV20-1 with TRBJ1-1; D gene unclear. Germline V gene lookup returns CDR1 DFQATT and CDR2 SNEGSKA (reference sequence). CDR3 length equals 12 residues. V lost 3 bases and J 0 bases, leaving 5 bases between the germline ends. The CDR3 bases are TGCAGTGCTAGTACGGTGAACACTGAAGCTTTCTTT. Amino acids: CSASTVNTEAFF.

This clonotype was picked up many times. The chain recombines TRBV20-1 with TRBJ2-1; TRBD2 agrees at 11 bases. Germline trimming cut 0 bases from V and 2 bases from J; bases unmatched to any gene: 12. The CDR3 covers 19 residues. Germline CDR1 DFQATT, CDR2 SNEGSKA (reference sequence). This CDR3 reads CSARDPGSGRATPYNEQFF. For the CDR3, the DNA is TGCAGTGCTAGAGATCCGGGTAGCGGGAGGGCAACGCCCTACAATGAGCAGTTCTTC.

The V gene is TRBV12-3 or TRBV12-4, the J gene TRBJ2-2; D perhaps matches TRBD1 (5 bases). The V gene lost 7 bases and the J gene lost 4 bases, with 13 bases spanning the gap. CDR3 size: 14 residues. The CDR3 DNA sequence: TGTGCCAGCATCTGGGGCTATCGCACCGGGGAGCTGTTTTTT. Its protein is CASIWGYRTGELFF.

As concerns this clonotype: Compared with germline, one end of the junction differs, possibly owing to a read error. The chain uses TRBV7-6 and TRBJ1-1; D remains unclear. Germline CDR1 and CDR2: SGHVS and FNYEAQ. The CDR3 extends over 15 amino acids. The CDR3 protein is CASSLDPGGGTEAFF. The CDR3 DNA follows: TGTGCCAGCAGTTTAGACCCCGGCGGCGGCACTGAAGCTTTCTTT.

The gene calls are TRBV4-1 and TRBJ1-1; D is perhaps TRBD1 (5 bases). The CDR3 extends over 15 amino acids. V was clipped by 2 bases and J by 0 bases, with 10 bases between them. Germline V lookup: CDR1 MGHRA, CDR2 YSYEKL. This chain's CDR3 is CASSQPGRMNTEAFF. The CDR3 DNA sequence: TGCGCCAGCAGCCAACCAGGGAGGATGAACACTGAAGCTTTCTTT.

The chain employs TRBV2 and TRBJ1-2; 8 nucleotides line up with TRBD1. The V gene end was trimmed by 6 bases and the J gene end by 7 bases; junction bases not matched to a gene: 13. Germline values: CDR1 SNHLY, CDR2 FYNNEI. The CDR3 is 15 residues long. CDR3 sequence: CASSKWARTGFGYTF. The DNA of the CDR3 is TGTGCCAGCAGCAAGTGGGCCCGGACAGGGTTTGGCTACACCTTC.

Notes on this clonotype: The junction and the germline gene differ at one end; a read error may be behind it. The rearrangement links TRBV5-1 to TRBJ2-2, with 7 bases matching TRBD2. The length of the CDR3 is 14 residues. Germline V gene lookup returns CDR1 SGHRS and CDR2 YFSETQ. The CDR3: CAGRPGGSTGELFF. The CDR3 DNA sequence: TGCGCCGGCAGACCCGGCGGGAGCACCGGGGAGCTGTTTTTT.

The table lists this clonotype with a few counts. CDR3 sequence: CSVSDGQSFSPLHF. The CDR3 bases are TGCAGCGTTTCCGACGGGCAGTCGTTCTCACCCCTCCACTTT. This chain connects TRBV29-1 to TRBJ1-6; D not resolved. The CDR3 has 14 residues. Per the germline V gene, CDR1 is SQVTM and CDR2 is ANQGSEA. V was cut by 5 bases and J by 10 bases, with 18 bases left in between.

This clonotype was seen only a few times. The V call is TRBV5-1, the J call TRBJ1-6; D possibly corresponds to TRBD1 (5 bases). CDR3 length equals 16 residues. Germline V gives CDR1 SGHRS, CDR2 YFSETQ. Trimming left V 3 bases short and J 0 bases short, with 10 bases between. The chain's CDR3 is CASSWGRNSYNSPLHF. The CDR3 nucleotides read TGCGCCAGCAGCTGGGGACGGAACTCCTATAATTCACCCCTCCACTTT.

This clonotype was recorded only once. The CDR3 DNA reads as TGTGCCAGCAGACCTCCCGGGACAGGGATTTTCGAGCAGTACTTC. Its protein is CASRPPGTGIFEQYF. V and J are TRBV28 and TRBJ2-7, with 9 bases identical to TRBD1. V lost 6 bases to trimming and J lost 6 bases; unmatched junction nucleotides: 12. CDR3 size: 15 residues. CDR1 MDHEN and CDR2 SYDVKM come from the germline V gene.

The table lists this clonotype with many counts. The chain carries TRBV5-8 and TRBJ1-1; D uncertain. V gave up 4 bases and J gave up 1 base, with 17 bases separating them. The CDR3 is 16 residues long. Germline CDR1 and CDR2: SGHTS and YDEGEE. Here the CDR3 DNA reads TGTGCCAGCAGCGGTGGATTCGGTATAACGAACACTGAAGCTTTCTTT. This gives the protein CASSGGFGITNTEAFF.